This section outlines one T cell receptor beta chain sequence together with its context. Its antigen remains unknown. This sample is part of a study of shared clonotypes between healthy human individuals. The CDR3 extends over 16 amino acids. From germline, CDR1 is LNHNV and CDR2 YYDKDF (reference sequence). Between the trimmed V and J ends, which lost 0 bases and 2 bases, there was a span of 11 bases. CD8 cells classed as naive were CD45RO-negative and positively selected for CCR7, excluding terminally differentiated effector memory CD45RA+ cells. Study conclusions and caveats: Donors were few, which limited the genetic and exposure-history diversity represented.

Clones were sequenced by immunoSEQ multiplex PCR, and TCRdb holds only the in-frame ones, with some missing. The sample consists of around 640,000 clones, about 96% of them appearing once. Sequencing was done on a sample of naive CD8+ T cells sorted from blood. The sequence came from a woman in her 30s in good health. The chain employs TRBV15 and TRBJ2-4; D not resolved. This CDR3 is CATSRDGEETKNIQYF. CDR3 nucleotides: TGTGCCACCAGCAGAGATGGTGAAGAGACCAAAAACATTCAGTACTTC.